This T cell receptor (beta chain) was obtained from a study of vaccination and CD4 T cells after COVID-19. In the study overall: Convalescent individuals numbered four females and six males, two being Hispanic. Once diagnosed, patients had post-COVID samples drawn a median about 110 days later (range 35 to 161).

This CDR3 has 13 amino acids. V lost 3 bases to trimming and J lost 2 bases, with 11 bases between them. The germline CDR1 and CDR2 sequences are SQVTM and ANQGSEA. Once obtained from cultured CD4+ T cells, the DNA was sequenced using the Oncomine TCR Beta short-read assay. TCRdb analysed the PCR reads with MiXCR anew, one entry per CDR3 protein. The sample carries about 19,000 distinct CDR3 sequences, roughly three fifths recorded once. The treatment is: approximately nine-day PBMC culture with coronavirus spike peptide pools or control peptides (ViraFEST assay). ViraFEST sequenced TCRs after peptide-pool expansion of antigen-specific T cells. Culture conditions combined 2 million to 2.5 million PBMCs per well with approximately 9.2 IU/ml IL-2 and roughly 10 ug/ml peptide pools. Comments on this clonotype: Its antigen remains unknown.

The specimen sequenced was CD4+ T cells from blood, cultured in vitro. This sequence originates from a human donor who had recovered from COVID-19. The chain recombines TRBV29-1 with TRBJ2-7, with D uncertain. The CDR3 DNA reads as TGCAGCGTTGACGTTGGTCAGGCCTACGAGCAGTACTTC. This codes for CSVDVGQAYEQYF.